This TCR beta chain stems from a study of a mutant IDH1 vaccine in newly diagnosed glioma (dated by TCRdb to the early 2020s). About the investigation overall: Vaccination was initiated 4-6 weeks after radiotherapy alone, or concurrently with temozolomide cycles in the chemotherapy-containing groups. Of the approximately 29 treated patients, approximately 60% were male and approximately 38% were female, and a mean age of roughly 37 years was recorded. Prior to enrollment, standard therapy consisting of radiotherapy alone, temozolomide alone, or radiochemotherapy with temozolomide had been administered to patients, with the combination being received by most patients. The week-35 safety follow-up was designated visit V12, and the week-47 end of study was designated visit V13. Peripheral blood was collected at six visits: V03 (baseline), V05, V07, V10, V12 and V13. Longitudinal TCRB deep sequencing was done for 25 treated patients, wherever samples were available for exploratory analyses. The investigation overall reported the following: The authors noted that analyses of patient blood samples could not be reproduced because of sample limitations. Immune responses induced by the vaccine were seen in roughly 95% of patients across multiple MHC alleles. Pseudoprogression appeared unrelated to alterations in the top peripheral T cell clonotypes detected by TCRB sequencing. Selection of PBMC samples for TCRB deep sequencing was based on availability.

The library relied on the immunoSEQ multiplex PCR assay. Rearranged TCR beta chain sequences were amplified with the hsTCRB Kit following the manufacturer's protocol. Sequencing of TCRB libraries was carried out on an Illumina MiSeq. Turning to the authors' computational methods: The kit vendor's proprietary platform handled demultiplexing, trimming and gene mapping. The table was pulled from immuneACCESS by TCRdb, which kept in-frame rearrangements only. Such tables lose some clones; where checked, under half of the loss comes from unresolved V genes, and the rest has no known cause. V and J calls and clone size are those listed in that table; D and trimming were worked out from the DNA. The sample table contains around 32,000 clones; only one count was recorded for approximately 82% of them. Clones ranked in the top ten supply 7.1% of the sample. Trimmed from V: 6 bases; trimmed from J: 1 base; junction bases lacking a gene match: 4. CDR1 and CDR2 are read off the germline V gene (reference sequence) as MNHNY and SVGAGI. The cysteine opens and the phenylalanine closes a CDR3 of 14 amino acids. CDR3 DNA is the only sequence kept; it has 42 bases, read in frame from the first base.

Comment on this clone: The target of this receptor is not known. It has no much larger one-base neighbor in the sample; base qualities were not kept.

In the paper's terms, the time point label means: week 35, safety follow-up. Every vaccine dose consisted of 300 ug of a 20-mer mutant IDH1 peptide in Montanide, administered subcutaneously together with topical imiquimod. Patients were given eight vaccinations, in weeks 1, 3, 5, 7, 11, 15, 19 and 23, which matched visits V03 through V10. All donors had newly diagnosed IDH1-mutant astrocytomas of WHO grade 3 or 4 that showed loss of nuclear ATRX. The samples were drawn from NOA16, a multicentre, single-arm, open-label phase I trial in Germany that tested a mutant IDH1 peptide vaccine in humans for the first time. Genomic DNA for TCRB sequencing was isolated from EDTA blood with the DNeasy Blood and Tissue Kit.

This chain joins TRBV6-6 to TRBJ1-1, and 8 junctional nucleotides match TRBD1. The material was PBMCs, obtained from a glioma patient whose treatment included an IDH1 peptide vaccine. This clonotype was sampled from a woman under 30 with glioma. The nucleotides read TGTGCCAGCAGGGACAGGGCGGCGAACACTGAAGCTTTCTTT. Its protein reads: CASRDRAANTEAFF.